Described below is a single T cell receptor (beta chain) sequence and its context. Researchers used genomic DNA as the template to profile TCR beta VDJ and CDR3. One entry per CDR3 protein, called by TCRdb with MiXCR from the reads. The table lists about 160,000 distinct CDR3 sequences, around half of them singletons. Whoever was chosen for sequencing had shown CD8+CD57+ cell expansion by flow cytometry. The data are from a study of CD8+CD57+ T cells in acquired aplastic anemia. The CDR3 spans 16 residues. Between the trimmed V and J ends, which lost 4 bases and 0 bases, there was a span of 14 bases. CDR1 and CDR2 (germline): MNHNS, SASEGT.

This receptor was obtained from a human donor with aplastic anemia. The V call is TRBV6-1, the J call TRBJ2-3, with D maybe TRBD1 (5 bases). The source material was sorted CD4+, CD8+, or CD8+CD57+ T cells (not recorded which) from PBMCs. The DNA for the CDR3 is TGTGCCAGCAGTGGTGGGGCAGCCCCTAGCACAGATACGCAGTATTTT. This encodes CASSGGAAPSTDTQYF.